This T cell receptor beta chain is from a study of spatial heterogeneity in lung cancer. The time point denotes: sample taken at primary tumor resection. The study sequenced unsorted whole RNA from tumor, nontumor lung or frozen PBMC. The CDR3 extends over 12 amino acids. Germline values: CDR1 SGHTA, CDR2 FQGNSA. Trimming removed 5 bases at V and 6 bases at J, with 10 bases between. Study observations and caveats: Compared with follow-up, resection was when ubiquitous expanded tumor TCRs appeared in blood more.

MiXCR, applied by TCRdb to the 5' RACE reads, yields one record per CDR3 protein. Of nearly 15,000 distinct CDR3 sequences listed, 7.9% were seen once; the top ten hold more than 25%. This clonotype was picked up many times. Its target is not known. The chain is built from TRBV7-2 and TRBJ1-2; D ambiguous. This TCR was recovered from a female donor with early-stage non-small cell lung cancer. Specimen: PBMCs, collected at surgery. The CDR3 loop is CASSPRSHGYTF. The CDR3 region has the DNA TGTGCCAGCAGCCCGCGGTCCCATGGCTACACCTTC.